This paragraph reports one T cell receptor beta chain. Its specificity is unknown. Profiled with immunoSEQ multiplex PCR; TCRdb holds only in-frame clones, not every one. The sample comprises 70,000 to 85,000 clones, about 87% of which are singletons, and approximately 0.98% rests with the top ten. CDR3 length equals 14 residues. Germline V lookup: CDR1 SQVTM, CDR2 ANQGSEA. V gave up 5 bases and J gave up 2 bases; unmatched junction bases: 4. The data originate from a study of OX40 agonist ivuxolimab in advanced cancers. At the level of the study: Patients' therapy was ivuxolimab, an antibody that acts as an agonist of OX40 (CD134).

Findings of the study overall: The average count of expanded clones was higher among CD8+ T cells than among CD4+. Antigen specificity of clonally expanded peripheral T cells was not established.

Anyone with autoimmune disease history or systemic immunosuppression was excluded. The starting material was CD4+ or CD8+ T cells sorted from blood, obtained in a trial of the OX40 agonist ivuxolimab. The sequence was collected from an adult with an advanced solid tumor such as melanoma, head and neck, liver or kidney cancer. V and J are TRBV29-1 and TRBJ2-3; 10 nucleotides align to TRBD1. CDR3 sequence (DNA): TGCAGCGTTACCGGGACAGGGGTCACAGATACGCAGTATTTT. Its translation: CSVTGTGVTDTQYF.